The entry below describes one TCR beta chain. In this sample, this clonotype turned up a few times. Its antigen has not been determined. Base qualities are not provided; no much larger clone lies one nucleotide away. Every donor was a healthy Caucasian. The twin cohort comprised three pairs of female monozygotic twins, all aged roughly 18 to 30 years. CD4+ and CD8+ T cell populations were isolated with positive isolation kits from Invitrogen. CDR1 LNHDA and CDR2 SQIVND were looked up in the germline V gene (reference sequence). V and J are truncated by 1 base and 2 bases respectively, leaving an intervening sequence of 8 bases. Including cysteine and phenylalanine, the CDR3 has 14 amino acids. Of the read, only the CDR3 DNA is kept; its 42 bases are in frame from base 1. The library was made by 5' RACE. The sequencer was an Illumina HiSeq 2000. A universal primer binding site was added through template switching, and the final cDNA carried a unique molecular identifier so that TCR cDNA molecules could be counted accurately. Specific primers in the conserved constant-segment region were used to synthesize first-strand cDNA for the TCR alpha and beta chains. Each cDNA library was double barcoded, with a SMART-Mk sample barcode plus Illumina barcodes, to control for contamination. TruSeq adapter sequences, together with Illumina sample barcodes, were added in two successive PCR steps. The TCR alpha and beta cDNA libraries were sequenced on the Illumina HiSeq platform using custom primers. Under the source paper's analysis protocol: Unique molecular identifiers were extracted from raw reads with MiGEC, and CDR3 positions were determined with MiXCR. Recombination models were inferred per individual with the repgenHMM and IGoR tools using an EM algorithm. The tcR package in R was used for shared clonotype analysis, with sharing normalized by the product of cloneset sizes. To study raw recombination free of thymic and clonal selection effects, out-of-frame nonproductive sequences were analyzed. The public reads were reprocessed in TCRdb via fastp at Q25 and MiXCR, keeping in-frame beta chains. Every CDR3 protein is listed once, alongside the most common genes and DNA of its rows. The authors' filters were not applied to this entry. The sample table holds around 530,000 distinct CDR3 sequences, of which 15% were seen once. The ten largest clones capture less than 0.5% of the sample.

This specimen belongs to a study of identical twins listed by TCRdb under 2016. Describing the broader study: To test whether fetal clonotypes persist, the study used deep sequencing on TCR alpha and beta repertoires from monozygotic twins, unrelated adults of various ages, and cord blood. To rule out contamination, the twin experiments were replicated at different times with different library preparation protocols. Paper-wide results and their limitations: Because the same donors could not be followed over many years, the conclusions depended on cross-sectional statistical analysis. Out-of-frame TCR alpha sequences shared between twins showed an excess of low generation-probability sequences compared with coincidental sharing between unrelated individuals. Fewer insertions were carried by abundant cord blood beta clonotypes; a weaker similar trend was observed in young adult naive repertoires, while no such trend was observed in memory repertoires. Excess twin sharing in beta out-of-frame sequences was weaker because fewer shared sequences lowered the signal-to-noise ratio. Invariant T cells such as MAIT and iNKT could partly confound zero-insertion analyses, though diverse VJ usage argued against this for most clonotypes. In monozygotic twins, out-of-frame TCR alpha sharing was systematically underestimated by recombination models, although the models agreed with sharing between unrelated individuals.

This sample was shared with a second study, whose subject was yellow fever vaccine responses in identical twins. In that second paper, the authors write: The T cell response to vaccination in identical twins was reported by the authors to appear partly convergent and partly personalized. The study precisely tracked vaccine-responding T cell clones in identical twins.

The rearranged segments are TRBV19 and TRBJ2-5; TRBD1 is perhaps the D gene, given 5 matching bases. What was sequenced was CD4+ T cells sorted from blood. The source of this sequence is a woman between 18 and 29 years old in good health. The CDR3 sequence is CASSIGGRQETQYF. Read as DNA, the sequence is TGTGCCAGTAGTATAGGGGGCCGGCAAGAGACCCAGTACTTC.